These T cell receptor beta chains were read from a single sample in a study of early T cells in non-severe SARS-CoV-2 infection. A single record per CDR3 protein comes from TCRdb applying MiXCR to the 5' RACE reads. The repertoire holds about 64,000 distinct CDR3 sequences, with 20% to 25% as singletons. The sample was whole blood, taken at baseline. These receptors came from an adult who was a healthcare worker with PCR-confirmed SARS-CoV-2 infection or an uninfected control (not recorded which). Each CDR3 is given with its conserved first and last residue. A D gene is named only where the DNA matches it firmly. Only some rows state a clone size, as once, few, many or a class for expanded clones.

clone_size	d_call	j_call	v_call	cdr3_aa	cdr3_nt
-	TRBD2	TRBJ2-5	TRBV7-9	CASSVQLAGGQETQYF	TGTGCCAGCAGCGTCCAACTAGCGGGGGGGCAAGAGACCCAGTACTTC
-	TRBD1	TRBJ2-7	TRBV9	CASSGPGQGQYEQYF	TGTGCCAGCAGCGGACCGGGACAGGGGCAGTACGAGCAGTACTTC
-	-	TRBJ1-2	TRBV10-3	CAVSGRGGRGNYGYTF	TGTGCCGTCTCAGGCAGGGGCGGGCGAGGAAACTATGGCTACACCTTC
-	TRBD1	TRBJ2-7	TRBV4-2	CASSLNGQGAYEQYF	TGTGCCAGCAGCCTAAACGGACAGGGGGCCTACGAGCAGTACTTC
few	-	TRBJ2-7	TRBV3-1	CASSQGWPFEQYF	TGTGCCAGCAGCCAAGGTTGGCCCTTCGAGCAGTACTTC
-	-	TRBJ2-7	TRBV11-2	CASSFEIAEQYF	TGTGCCAGCAGCTTTGAGATCGCCGAGCAGTACTTC
-	-	TRBJ1-1	TRBV18	CASSPGQPSRDTEAFF	TGTGCCAGCTCACCGGGACAACCTTCCCGGGACACTGAAGCTTTCTTT
few	TRBD2	TRBJ2-3	TRBV4-1	CASSQEGSGRSTDTQYF	TGCGCCAGCAGCCAAGAGGGTAGCGGGAGATCCACAGATACGCAGTATTTT
-	TRBD2	TRBJ2-3	TRBV3-1	CASSSPSGGFTDTQYF	TGTGCCAGCAGCTCCCCTAGCGGGGGGTTCACAGATACGCAGTATTTT
-	-	TRBJ1-1	TRBV7-9	CASSLQPPADTEAFF	TGTGCCAGCAGCTTACAGCCCCCAGCGGACACTGAAGCTTTCTTT
-	-	TRBJ2-2	TRBV25-1	CASTGQGHTGELFF	TGTGCCAGCACTGGCCAGGGTCACACCGGGGAGCTGTTTTTT
few	-	TRBJ1-2	TRBV12-3/TRBV12-4	CASSLVGSGYTF	TGTGCCAGCAGTTTGGTGGGATCTGGCTACACCTTC
few	TRBD1	TRBJ2-1	TRBV12-3/TRBV12-4	CASSSGTGQISYNEQFF	TGTGCCAGCAGTTCCGGGACAGGACAAATTTCCTACAATGAGCAGTTCTTC
few	-	TRBJ2-1	TRBV18	CASSPSLKTWGSYNEQFF	TGTGCCAGCTCACCTTCCCTTAAGACATGGGGCTCCTACAATGAGCAGTTCTTC
-	TRBD1	TRBJ1-2	TRBV29-1	CSTATGTVYGYTF	TGCAGCACCGCAACCGGGACAGTTTATGGCTACACCTTC
-	-	TRBJ2-2	TRBV6-4	CASSEEYNTGELFF	TGTGCCAGCAGTGAAGAATACAACACCGGGGAGCTGTTTTTT
-	-	TRBJ2-3	TRBV7-3	CASSATRGADTQYF	TGTGCCAGCAGCGCGACTAGGGGGGCAGATACGCAGTATTTT
-	-	TRBJ1-1	TRBV20-1	CSARGDGMNTEAFF	TGCAGTGCTAGAGGAGACGGAATGAACACTGAAGCTTTCTTT
-	-	TRBJ2-1	TRBV4-1	CASSQGATSYNEQFF	TGCGCCAGCAGCCAAGGTGCGACCTCCTACAATGAGCAGTTCTTC
few	-	TRBJ1-3	TRBV7-2	CASRAGAGNTIYF	TGTGCCAGCAGAGCCGGGGCTGGAAACACCATATATTTT